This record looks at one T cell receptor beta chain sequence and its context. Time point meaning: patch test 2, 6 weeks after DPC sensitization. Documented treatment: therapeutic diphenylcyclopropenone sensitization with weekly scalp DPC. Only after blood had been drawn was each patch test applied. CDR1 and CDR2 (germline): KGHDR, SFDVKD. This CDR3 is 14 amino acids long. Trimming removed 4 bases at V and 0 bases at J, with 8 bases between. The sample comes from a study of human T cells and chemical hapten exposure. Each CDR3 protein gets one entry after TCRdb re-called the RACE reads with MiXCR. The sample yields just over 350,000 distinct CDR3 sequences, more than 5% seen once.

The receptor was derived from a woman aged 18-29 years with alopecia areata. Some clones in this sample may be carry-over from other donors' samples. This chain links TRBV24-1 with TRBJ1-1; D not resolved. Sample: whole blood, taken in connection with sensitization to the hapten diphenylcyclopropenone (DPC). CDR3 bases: TGTGCCACCAGTGAACCTACACTGAACACTGAAGCTTTCTTT. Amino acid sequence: CATSEPTLNTEAFF.